The 20 T cell receptor beta chains below come from one sample, sequenced in a study of blood T cells in healthy people across ages. A second PCR, run for about 6 to 11 cycles, used a sample-barcoded 5' primer plus a J-beta primer mix. One entry per CDR3 protein results from TCRdb running MiXCR on the 5' RACE reads. The sample comprises hundreds of thousands of distinct CDR3 sequences, about half of which are singletons, and roughly 30% rests with the top ten. Specimen: blood. Every receptor here comes from a woman aged 60-75 years in good health.

The rearrangement uses TRBV7-9 and TRBJ2-1; no definite D call. The CDR3 length is 12 residues. Germline V lookup: CDR1 SEHNR, CDR2 FQNEAQ (reference sequence). Trimming took off 5 bases at V and 9 bases at J, with 11 bases between the two ends. The CDR3 DNA is TGTGCCAGCAGCCAAACAGATTTTGAGCAGTTCTTC. This sequence encodes CASSQTDFEQFF.

This clonotype was observed many times. The rearrangement uses TRBV28 and TRBJ2-2; D is undetermined. This CDR3 comprises 15 residues. Trimming took 5 bases from V and 4 from J, leaving 14 bases between them. CDR1 is MDHEN and CDR2 is SYDVKM in the germline V gene. The CDR3 nucleotides are TGTGCCAGCAGTCTTAGACAAGGGATCACCGGGGAGCTGTTTTTT. This sequence encodes CASSLRQGITGELFF.

The chain recombines TRBV24-1 with TRBJ1-2, with D maybe TRBD1 (5 bases). CDR1 KGHDR and CDR2 SFDVKD come from the germline V gene. Trimming pared 1 base from V and 8 bases from J, leaving 13 bases between. CDR3 length equals 14 residues. CDR3 loop: CATSDFAQGGGYTF. Written as DNA, the CDR3 is TGTGCCACCAGTGATTTTGCCCAGGGTGGCGGCTACACCTTC.

The CDR3 DNA reads TGTGCCAGCAGCCAAGATGTGACTAGCGGGAGGGGTGGTGAGCAGTTCTTC. Encoded protein: CASSQDVTSGRGGEQFF. The chain carries TRBV4-2 and TRBJ2-1, with TRBD2 matching 14 bases. Germline-derived CDR1 and CDR2 are LGHNA and YNFKEQ. The length of the CDR3 is 17 residues. Unmatched junction bases numbered 7, after V lost 0 bases and J lost 9 bases.

The V call is TRBV4-2, the J call TRBJ2-4; 9 positions match TRBD2. Near its end, the DNA agrees better with TRBJ2-7, so the J call may be wrong. Germline loops: CDR1 LGHNA, CDR2 YNFKEQ. This CDR3 contains 16 residues. This CDR3 reads CASSQETSGSPYEQYF. The CDR3 DNA follows: TGTGCCAGCAGCCAAGAAACTAGCGGGTCGCCCTACGAGCAGTACTTC.

The CDR3 region is CATSGGLAGAPGDEQFF. In nucleotides, the CDR3 is TGTGCCACCAGTGGGGGACTAGCGGGAGCCCCCGGGGATGAGCAGTTCTTC. The chain recombines TRBV24-1 with TRBJ2-1; 14 bases are shared with TRBD2. V shed 5 bases and J 8 bases; nucleotides not matched to a gene: 10. The CDR3 runs to 17 residues. Germline CDR1 reads KGHDR; CDR2 reads SFDVKD.

This clonotype was detected ten times or more. V is TRBV20-1 and J is TRBJ1-1; TRBD1 is a possible D gene (6 bases). Deletions cut 0 bases from V and 1 base from J, with 9 bases between. Per the germline V gene, CDR1 is DFQATT and CDR2 is SNEGSKA (reference sequence). The CDR3 runs 14 residues. CDR3 amino acids: CSARDRRGNTEAFF. The CDR3, as DNA: TGCAGTGCTAGAGACCGCAGGGGGAACACTGAAGCTTTCTTT.

This clonotype was seen repeatedly, ten times or more. The V and J genes are TRBV11-2 and TRBJ2-1, with TRBD2 identical over 8 bases. CDR1 and CDR2 from the germline V gene are SGHAT and FQNNGV. With 2 bases clipped from V and 5 bases from J, the junction kept 8 bases outside the gene matches. The CDR3 consists of 16 residues. CDR3 protein: CASSLMSAGGDNEQFF. For the CDR3, the DNA is TGTGCCAGCAGCTTAATGTCTGCGGGAGGAGACAATGAGCAGTTCTTC.

The chain links TRBV5-1 to TRBJ2-1, with D possibly matching TRBD2 (5 bases). V was trimmed by 5 bases and J by 9 bases, leaving 18 bases between them. The germline V gene has CDR1 SGHRS and CDR2 YFSETQ. The CDR3 is 14 amino acids. The CDR3 nucleotides are TGCGCCAGCAGTGCCCTCAGCGGCGGTGGTGAGCAGTTCTTC. The encoded protein is CASSALSGGGEQFF.

This clonotype was found many times. CDR3 in amino acids: CAISESAGLGSGANVLTF. The CDR3, as DNA: TGTGCCATCAGTGAGTCGGCAGGGCTGGGCTCTGGGGCCAACGTCCTGACTTTC. The J gene is TRBJ2-6, the V gene TRBV10-3, with a tentative D call TRBD1 (5 bases). Trimming cost V 0 bases and J 0 bases, with 12 bases left between them. The germline gives CDR1 ENHRY, CDR2 SYGVKD. This CDR3 is built from 18 residues.

The table lists this clonotype with a few counts. CDR3 loop: CASSLKGSSDTQYF. For the CDR3, the DNA is TGCGCCAGCAGCCTAAAGGGTAGTTCGGATACGCAGTATTTT. The chain links TRBV5-1 to TRBJ2-3; D gene ambiguous. Germline V CDR1 and CDR2: SGHRS, YFSETQ. This CDR3 is built from 14 residues. V dropped 4 bases and J dropped 6 bases, with 15 bases sitting between them.

V gene TRBV20-1 combines with J gene TRBJ2-1, with D possibly matching TRBD2 (5 bases). The CDR3 totals 14 residues. Germline V gene sequence: CDR1 DFQATT, CDR2 SNEGSKA (reference sequence). The V end lost 5 bases, the J end lost 8 bases, and 19 bases lay between the germline ends. DNA of the CDR3: TGCAGTGCTTTGCTGGTAGCGAGAATGCATGAGCAGTTCTTC. Its protein product is CSALLVARMHEQFF.

This clonotype was detected many times. The chain uses TRBV20-1 and TRBJ2-1; D is possibly TRBD1 (6 bases). The CDR3 runs 12 residues. The V end lost 5 bases, the J end lost 9 bases, and 14 bases lay between the germline ends. Per the germline V gene, CDR1 is DFQATT and CDR2 is SNEGSKA (reference sequence). As DNA, the CDR3 is TGCAGTGCTTCTCGACAGGCGTTTGAGCAGTTCTTC. Protein sequence: CSASRQAFEQFF.

This clonotype was seen many times. The gene calls are TRBV29-1 and TRBJ2-4; D is possibly TRBD2 (7 bases). CDR3 length: 18 amino acids. Germline CDR1 is SQVTM and CDR2 is ANQGSEA. The V and J ends lost 6 bases and 0 bases respectively, with 24 bases between them. The CDR3, as DNA: TGCAGCGTGGGAGGGGGGCTAGCGGCTCCCCTAGCCAAAAACATTCAGTACTTC. Its translation is CSVGGGLAAPLAKNIQYF.

The J gene is TRBJ2-6, the V gene TRBV6-5; TRBD1 matches 11 bases. The CDR3 spans 18 residues. CDR1 is MNHEY, CDR2 SVGAGI, per germline. V gave up 1 base and J gave up 2 bases; unmatched junction bases: 4. CDR3: CASSYLGQGVPGANVLTF. The CDR3, as DNA: TGTGCCAGCAGTTACTTGGGACAGGGGGTCCCTGGGGCCAACGTCCTGACTTTC.

This clonotype was observed many times. The J gene is TRBJ2-1, the V gene TRBV20-1; 9 bases agree with TRBD2. Germline values: CDR1 DFQATT, CDR2 SNEGSKA (reference sequence). V shed 5 bases, J shed 5 bases, and the junction held 7 bases outside the gene matches. The CDR3 contains 14 residues. The CDR3 DNA sequence: TGCAGTGCTCGGGACTCTAGCGGGAACAATGAGCAGTTCTTC. Protein product: CSARDSSGNNEQFF.

This chain joins TRBV11-1 and TRBJ2-1, with D possibly matching TRBD1 (6 bases). Deletions cut 5 bases from V and 7 bases from J, with 18 bases between. This CDR3 is built from 15 residues. Germline CDR1 SGHAT, CDR2 FQDESV (reference sequence). CDR3 in amino acids: CASSRRAPRGNEQFF. The CDR3 bases are TGTGCCAGCAGCCGCCGGGCACCGAGGGGGAATGAGCAGTTCTTC.

V and J are TRBV20-1 and TRBJ2-7, with 7 nucleotides matching TRBD1. The CDR3 is 14 residues long. J lost 0 bases, V lost 5 bases, and 7 bases had no gene match. Germline V gene sequence: CDR1 DFQATT, CDR2 SNEGSKA (reference sequence). This chain's CDR3 is CSAGETGISYEQYF. For the CDR3, the DNA is TGCAGTGCTGGGGAGACAGGGATCTCCTACGAGCAGTACTTC.

The rearrangement uses TRBV20-1 and TRBJ2-1; D is possibly TRBD2 (6 bases). This CDR3 has 15 amino acids. Germline-derived CDR1 and CDR2 are DFQATT and SNEGSKA (reference sequence). V was cut by 6 bases and J by 5 bases, with 20 bases left in between. The CDR3 protein is CSARNLADNNNEQFF. The CDR3 DNA is TGCAGTGCACGGAACTTAGCGGATAACAACAATGAGCAGTTCTTC.

This chain links TRBV5-1 with TRBJ2-1; TRBD2 might be the D (5 bases). The CDR3 has 15 residues. Looked up from germline, CDR1 is SGHRS and CDR2 is YFSETQ. The germline V and J ends were trimmed by 5 bases and 3 bases, with 15 bases remaining between them. In DNA form, the CDR3 reads TGCGCCAGCAGTTATAGCGATTCTTACTACAATGAGCAGTTCTTC. Protein product: CASSYSDSYYNEQFF.